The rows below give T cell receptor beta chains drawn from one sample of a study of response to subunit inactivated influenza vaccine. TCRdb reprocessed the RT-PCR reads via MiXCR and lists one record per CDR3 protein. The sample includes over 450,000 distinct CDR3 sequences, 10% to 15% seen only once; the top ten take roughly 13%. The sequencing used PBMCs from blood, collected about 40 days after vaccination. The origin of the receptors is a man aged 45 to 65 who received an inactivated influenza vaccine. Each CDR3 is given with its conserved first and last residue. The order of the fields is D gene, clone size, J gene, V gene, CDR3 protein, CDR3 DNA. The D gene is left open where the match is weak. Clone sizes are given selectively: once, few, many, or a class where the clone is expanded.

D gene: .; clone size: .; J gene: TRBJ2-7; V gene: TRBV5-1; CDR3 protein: CASSLGADVSYEQYF; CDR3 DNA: TGCGCCAGCAGCTTGGGGGCGGATGTATCCTACGAGCAGTACTTC
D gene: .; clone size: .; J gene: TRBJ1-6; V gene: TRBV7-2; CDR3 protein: CASSLVLAGASSPLHF; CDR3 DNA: TGTGCCAGCAGCTTAGTATTGGCGGGGGCGAGCTCACCCCTCCACTTT
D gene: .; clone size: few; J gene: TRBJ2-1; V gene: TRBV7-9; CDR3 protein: CASSLGQLDYNEQFF; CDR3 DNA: TGTGCCAGCAGCTTAGGTCAACTAGACTACAATGAGCAGTTCTTC
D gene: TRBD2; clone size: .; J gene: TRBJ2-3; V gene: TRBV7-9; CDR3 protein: CAIRLAGGPDTQYF; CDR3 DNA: TGTGCCATCCGACTAGCGGGGGGACCAGATACGCAGTATTTT
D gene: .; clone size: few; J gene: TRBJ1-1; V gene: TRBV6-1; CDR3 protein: CASSEGTVFRRSVEAFF; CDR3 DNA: TGTGCCAGCAGTGAAGGGACGGTGTTTAGAAGGTCGGTTGAAGCTTTCTTT
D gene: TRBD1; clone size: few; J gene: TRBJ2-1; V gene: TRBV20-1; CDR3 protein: CSARDGGQGADNEQFF; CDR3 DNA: TGCAGTGCTAGAGACGGGGGACAGGGGGCGGACAATGAGCAGTTCTTC
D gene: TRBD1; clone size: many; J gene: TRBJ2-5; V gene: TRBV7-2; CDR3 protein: CASSLAGTGEETQYF; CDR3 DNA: TGTGCCAGCAGCTTAGCCGGGACAGGGGAAGAGACCCAGTACTTC
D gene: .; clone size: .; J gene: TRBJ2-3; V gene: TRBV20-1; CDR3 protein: CSARVTGRTDTQYF; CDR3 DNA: TGCAGTGCTAGAGTTACAGGCCGCACAGATACGCAGTATTTT
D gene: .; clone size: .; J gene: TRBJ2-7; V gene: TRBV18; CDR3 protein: CASSPWERRYEQYF; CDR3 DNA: TGTGCCAGCTCACCCTGGGAAAGACGTTACGAGCAGTACTTC
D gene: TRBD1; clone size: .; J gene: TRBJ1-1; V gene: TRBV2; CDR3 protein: CASSERGQRNSEAFF; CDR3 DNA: TGTGCCAGCAGTGAACGGGGACAGCGGAACTCTGAAGCTTTCTTT
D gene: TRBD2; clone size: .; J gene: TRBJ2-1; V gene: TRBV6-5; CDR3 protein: CASSYSGLALEQFF; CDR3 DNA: TGTGCCAGCAGTTACTCGGGACTAGCGCTTGAGCAGTTCTTC
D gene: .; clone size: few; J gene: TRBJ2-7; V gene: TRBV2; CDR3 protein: CASMAQGSTYEQYF; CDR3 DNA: TGTGCCAGCATGGCGCAGGGGTCCACCTACGAGCAGTACTTC
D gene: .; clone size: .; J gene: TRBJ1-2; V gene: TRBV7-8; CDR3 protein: CASSPGANNYGYTF; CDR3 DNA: TGTGCCAGCAGCCCCGGAGCGAATAACTATGGCTACACCTTC
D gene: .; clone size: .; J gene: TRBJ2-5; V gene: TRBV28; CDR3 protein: CASSRSLGLQETQYF; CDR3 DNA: TGTGCCAGCAGCCGGAGTTTAGGGTTGCAAGAGACCCAGTACTTC
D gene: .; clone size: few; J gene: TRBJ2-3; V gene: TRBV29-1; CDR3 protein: CSAVNYGGSTDTQYF; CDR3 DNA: TGCAGCGCCGTAAATTACGGAGGTAGCACAGATACGCAGTATTTT
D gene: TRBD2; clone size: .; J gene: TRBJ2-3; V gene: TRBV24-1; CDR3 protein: CATSRLAGGPDTQYF; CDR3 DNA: TGTGCCACCAGCAGACTAGCGGGAGGGCCCGATACGCAGTATTTT
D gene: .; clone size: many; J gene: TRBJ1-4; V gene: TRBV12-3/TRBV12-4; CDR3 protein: CASSLGDATNEKLFF; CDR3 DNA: TGTGCCAGCAGTTTGGGGGACGCAACTAATGAAAAACTGTTTTTT
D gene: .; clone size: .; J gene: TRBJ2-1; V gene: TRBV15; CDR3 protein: CATSRDLRGGGNEQFF; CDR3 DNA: TGTGCCACCAGCAGAGATCTGCGGGGAGGGGGGAATGAGCAGTTCTTC
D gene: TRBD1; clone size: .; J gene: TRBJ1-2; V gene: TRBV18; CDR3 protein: CASSHWDSLDYGYTF; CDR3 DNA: TGTGCCAGCTCACACTGGGACAGCCTCGACTATGGCTACACCTTC
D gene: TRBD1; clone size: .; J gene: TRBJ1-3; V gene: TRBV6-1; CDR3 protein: CASRQGTRGNTIYF; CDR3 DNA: TGTGCCAGCAGACAGGGGACACGTGGAAACACCATATATTTT
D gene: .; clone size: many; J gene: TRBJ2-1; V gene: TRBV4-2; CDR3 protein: CASSQDLWGLEQFF; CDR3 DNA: TGTGCCAGCAGCCAAGATCTCTGGGGGCTTGAGCAGTTCTTC
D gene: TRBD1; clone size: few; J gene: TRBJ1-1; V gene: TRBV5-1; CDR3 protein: CASSQVGQVNTEAFF; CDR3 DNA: TGCGCCAGCAGCCAGGTCGGACAGGTGAACACTGAAGCTTTCTTT
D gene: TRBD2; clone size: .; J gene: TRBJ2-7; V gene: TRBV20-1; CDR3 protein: CSAVSLAGSSYEQYF; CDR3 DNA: TGCAGTGCCGTTTCACTAGCGGGAAGTTCCTACGAGCAGTACTTC
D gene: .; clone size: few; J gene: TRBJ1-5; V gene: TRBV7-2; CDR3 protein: CASSSDSKANQPQHF; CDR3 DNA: TGTGCCAGCAGCTCGGACAGTAAGGCCAATCAGCCCCAGCATTTT
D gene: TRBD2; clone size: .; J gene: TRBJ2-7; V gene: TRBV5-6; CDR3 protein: CASSSLLLAGGTHEQYF; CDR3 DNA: TGTGCCAGCAGCTCCCTCCTACTAGCGGGAGGTACTCACGAGCAGTACTTC
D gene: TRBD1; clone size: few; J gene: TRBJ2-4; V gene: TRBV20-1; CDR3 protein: CSAPMRGRENIQYF; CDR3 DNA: TGCAGTGCGCCTATGAGGGGGCGCGAAAACATTCAGTACTTC
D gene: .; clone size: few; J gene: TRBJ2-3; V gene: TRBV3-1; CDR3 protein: CASSQSGTSTDTQYF; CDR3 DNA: TGTGCCAGCAGCCAAAGCGGAACTAGCACAGATACGCAGTATTTT
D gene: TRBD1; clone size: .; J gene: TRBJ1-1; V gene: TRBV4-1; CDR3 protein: CASSPRQGREAFF; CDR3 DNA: TGCGCCAGCAGCCCGAGACAGGGTCGCGAAGCTTTCTTT
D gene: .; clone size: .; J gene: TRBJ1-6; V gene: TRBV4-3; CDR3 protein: CASSQEYSQGGSPLHF; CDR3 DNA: TGCGCCAGCAGCCAAGAATATTCCCAGGGTGGTTCACCCCTCCACTTT
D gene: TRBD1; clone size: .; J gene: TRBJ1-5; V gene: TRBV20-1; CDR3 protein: CSAYRGWSSSNQPQHF; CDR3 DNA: TGCAGTGCTTACAGGGGATGGTCCTCTAGCAATCAGCCCCAGCATTTT
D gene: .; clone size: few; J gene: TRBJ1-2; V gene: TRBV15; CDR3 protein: CATSMMGLNGYTF; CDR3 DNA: TGTGCCACCAGCATGATGGGGTTGAATGGCTACACCTTC
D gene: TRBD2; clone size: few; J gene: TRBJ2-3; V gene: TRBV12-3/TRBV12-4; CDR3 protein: CASTQRGGSTDTQYF; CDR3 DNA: TGTGCCAGCACCCAGCGGGGGGGATCCACAGATACGCAGTATTTT
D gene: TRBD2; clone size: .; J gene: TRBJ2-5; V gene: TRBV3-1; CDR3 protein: CASSQLSGGEETQYF; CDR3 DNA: TGTGCCAGCAGCCAACTTAGCGGGGGAGAAGAGACCCAGTACTTC